This TCR beta chain was obtained from a study of shared clonotypes between healthy human individuals. Measured with immunoSEQ multiplex PCR; TCRdb has only the in-frame clones, and not every one. The sample yields millions of clones, just over 90% seen once. CDR1 is GTSNPN and CDR2 is SVGIG in the germline V gene (reference sequence). Deletions cut 4 bases from V and 1 base from J, with 22 bases between. The CDR3 runs to 17 residues. Sequencing was performed on naive CD4+ T cells sorted from blood. Subset noted: CD45RA+ positively selected. This clonotype was obtained from a man aged 18 to 30 in good health. The chain couples TRBV30 to TRBJ1-1; the D is unclear. CDR3 sequence (DNA): TGTGCCTGGATAGGGAACCAGAGACCGACGAGGAACACTGAAGCTTTCTTT. Translation: CAWIGNQRPTRNTEAFF. The full variable domain, in which reference TRBV30 and TRBJ1-1 provide the parts outside the CDR3, is SQTIHQWPATLVQPVGSPLSLECTVEGTSNPNLYWYRQAAGRGLQLLFYSVGIGQISSEVPQNLSASRPQDRQFILSSKKLLLSDSGFYLCAWIGNQRPTRNTEAFFGQGTRLTVV.